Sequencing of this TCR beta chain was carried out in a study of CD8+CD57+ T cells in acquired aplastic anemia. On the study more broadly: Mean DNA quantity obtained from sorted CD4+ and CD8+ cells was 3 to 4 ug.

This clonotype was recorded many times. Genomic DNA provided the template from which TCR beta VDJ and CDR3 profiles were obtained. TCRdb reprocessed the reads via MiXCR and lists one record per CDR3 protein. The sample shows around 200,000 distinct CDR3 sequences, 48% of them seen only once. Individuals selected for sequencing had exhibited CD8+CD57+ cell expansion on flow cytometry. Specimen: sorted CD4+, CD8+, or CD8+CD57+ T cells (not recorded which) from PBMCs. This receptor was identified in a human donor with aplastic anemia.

CDR3 sequence: CASSLGLSSYNEQFF. The CDR3 nucleotides are TGTGCCAGCAGCCTGGGACTATCGTCCTACAATGAGCAGTTCTTC. This chain uses TRBV7-9 with TRBJ2-1; 7 bases are a match to TRBD2. CDR3 size: 15 residues. The V gene end was trimmed by 5 bases and the J gene end by 1 base; junction bases not matched to a gene: 5. Germline V gene sequence: CDR1 SEHNR, CDR2 FQNEAQ (reference sequence).